Here is one T cell receptor beta chain with its context. Its antigen is still unknown. The data were taken from a study of cytomegalovirus exposure and HLA in healthy donors. Study-wide results and caveats: Analysis performed later found more than 15,000 TCR beta sequences associated with HLA alleles at 0.05 false discovery rate. Later examination showed HLA-associated TCR beta chains had greater clonal expansion than equally common others. In vitro experiments confirmed that three CMV-associated chains were specific for CMV antigens.

V was clipped by 7 bases and J by 5 bases; unmatched bases: 10. The germline CDR1 and CDR2 sequences are MNHEY and SMNVEV (reference sequence). The CDR3 is 14 residues long. It was with 60 Vbeta and 13 Jbeta primers that the PCR ran. Some clones are missing from TCRdb's copy, which holds only in-frame ones; the method was immunoSEQ multiplex PCR. The sample table includes just over 50,000 clones. V and J are TRBV27 and TRBJ1-2; TRBD1 agrees at 7 bases. Sequenced material: PBMCs. The origin of this receptor is a woman aged 60-75 years in good health and CMV-seropositive. The CDR3 DNA reads as TGTGCCAGCACCCCCCGGACAGGATTATATGGCTACACCTTC. This encodes CASTPRTGLYGYTF.